The 21 T cell receptor beta chains in this list originate from one sample, sequenced in a study of T cells in Graves' hyperthyroidism and ophthalmopathy. Amplification targeted TCR beta CDR3 regions from RNA transcripts. TCR CDR3 regions were first amplified by RT-PCR with HTBI primers. TCRdb itself ran the multiplex PCR reads through MiXCR, one entry per CDR3 protein. The table has some 460,000 distinct CDR3 sequences, roughly 14% seen once. Sequenced material: blood. Receptors were obtained from a woman aged 18 to 35 with Graves' hyperthyroidism.

This clonotype was counted at least ten times. The gene calls are TRBV4-1 and TRBJ2-7; D is tentatively TRBD1 or TRBD2 (6 bases each). The CDR3 runs 15 residues. The V end was cut by 4 bases, the J end by 1 base, with 14 bases between. Germline V CDR1 and CDR2: MGHRA, YSYEKL. The CDR3 region has the DNA TGCGCCAGCAGCCCGCAAGGGGGGCGGTCCTACGAGCAGTACTTC. Protein sequence: CASSPQGGRSYEQYF.

This clonotype has a handful of counts. V and J are TRBV20-1 and TRBJ1-4; D may be TRBD1 (6 bases). V gave up 6 bases and J gave up 8 bases, with 22 bases separating them. CDR1 DFQATT and CDR2 SNEGSKA come from the germline V gene (reference sequence). The CDR3 runs 15 residues. CDR3 protein: CSADPNRVFKEKLFF. CDR3 nucleotides: TGCAGTGCAGACCCTAACAGGGTCTTTAAAGAAAAACTGTTTTTT.

The chain couples TRBV11-2 to TRBJ2-7, with 7 positions matching TRBD2. CDR3 length: 16 amino acids. Per germline, CDR1 SGHAT and CDR2 FQNNGV. Unmatched junction bases numbered 9, after V lost 2 bases and J lost 2 bases. CDR3 coding DNA: TGTGCCAGCAGCTTAATGGGCGGGAGCCAGACCTACGAGCAGTACTTC. Amino acid sequence: CASSLMGGSQTYEQYF.

Only a few counts were recorded for this clonotype. DNA of the CDR3: TGTGCCAGCAGTTTACAGGGGCCGGATTCACCCCTCCACTTT. This translates into CASSLQGPDSPLHF. The chain combines TRBV6-1 with TRBJ1-6, with 7 nucleotides matching TRBD1. Germline V CDR1 and CDR2: MNHNS, SASEGT. The J segment lost 8 bases and the V segment lost 5 bases, leaving 6 bases of the junction unmatched. This CDR3 spans 14 amino acids.

The rearrangement links TRBV27 to TRBJ2-7; 11 bases fit TRBD2. The CDR3 loop spans 16 amino acids. The J segment lost 3 bases and the V segment lost 5 bases, leaving 9 bases of the junction unmatched. Germline V gene sequence: CDR1 MNHEY, CDR2 SMNVEV (reference sequence). CDR3 sequence reads: CASSTTSGTSGYEQYF. DNA for the CDR3: TGTGCCAGCAGTACCACTAGCGGGACTAGCGGCTACGAGCAGTACTTC.

There are many counts of this clonotype. This chain connects TRBV12-3 or TRBV12-4 to TRBJ2-3, with D unclear. V was cut by 6 bases and J by 1 base, with 8 bases left in between. CDR3 length: 13 residues. CDR3 region: CASSLPRTDTQYF. The CDR3 DNA reads as TGTGCCAGCAGCCTACCTCGCACAGATACGCAGTATTTT.

The CDR3 bases are TGCAGTGCTAACCGGGCGAGAGAGACCCAGTACTTC. Translating gives CSANRARETQYF. The genes are TRBV20-1 and TRBJ2-5, with D unresolved. The CDR3 is 12 residues long. The germline V and J ends were trimmed by 4 bases and 4 bases, with 10 bases remaining between them. CDR1 DFQATT and CDR2 SNEGSKA come from the germline V gene (reference sequence).

This clonotype was detected only a few times. The J gene is TRBJ2-7, the V gene TRBV4-1, with TRBD1 matching over 7 bases. The CDR3 is 19 amino acids. Germline V gives CDR1 MGHRA, CDR2 YSYEKL. Unmatched junction bases numbered 24, after V lost 3 bases and J lost 7 bases. The CDR3 sequence: CASSHMLRPGQPLFGEQYF. Written as DNA, the CDR3 is TGCGCCAGCAGCCACATGCTGAGACCGGGACAGCCCCTATTTGGAGAGCAGTACTTC.

Ten or more counts support this clonotype. This chain links TRBV11-2 with TRBJ2-7; D may be TRBD2 (5 bases). The germline V gene has CDR1 SGHAT and CDR2 FQNNGV. Trimming left V 1 base short and J 6 bases short, with 10 bases between. The CDR3 runs to 13 residues. The CDR3 is CASSLVGEFEQYF. For the CDR3, the DNA is TGTGCCAGCAGCTTAGTCGGGGAGTTCGAGCAGTACTTC.

The genes are TRBV4-2 and TRBJ1-5; no definite D call. Trimming took 0 bases from V and 6 from J, leaving 12 bases between them. The CDR3 is made up of 15 amino acids. Germline V CDR1 and CDR2: LGHNA, YNFKEQ. DNA for the CDR3: TGTGCCAGCAGCCAAGATGGGGAGACGGGTCAGCCCCAGCATTTT. The encoded protein is CASSQDGETGQPQHF.

This clonotype was detected a few times. This chain connects TRBV5-1 to TRBJ1-3, with D perhaps TRBD1 (6 bases). This CDR3 is built from 13 residues. The germline V and J ends were trimmed by 4 bases and 7 bases, with 12 bases remaining between them. The germline gives CDR1 SGHRS, CDR2 YFSETQ. Written as DNA, the CDR3 is TGCGCCAGCAGCGAACAGGGTTTCAACACCATATATTTT. Its protein product is CASSEQGFNTIYF.

Many counts were recorded for this clonotype. The chain couples TRBV7-9 to TRBJ2-7, with 7 bases fitting TRBD2. The ends lost 5 bases at V and 8 bases at J; junction bases unmatched: 12. Germline loops: CDR1 SEHNR, CDR2 FQNEAQ (reference sequence). CDR3 length: 14 amino acids. CDR3 amino acids: CASSAGGAGDKQYF. Written as DNA, the CDR3 is TGTGCCAGCAGCGCCGGCGGTGCGGGAGATAAGCAGTACTTC.

In this sample, this clonotype turned up a few times. The V and J genes are TRBV27 and TRBJ1-5, with D maybe TRBD1 (6 bases). The CDR3 runs to 14 residues. Trimming took off 3 bases at V and 4 bases at J, with 10 bases between the two ends. Germline CDR1 and CDR2: MNHEY and SMNVEV (reference sequence). This CDR3 reads CASSFVGGNQPQHF. CDR3 coding DNA: TGTGCCAGCAGTTTTGTAGGGGGGAATCAGCCCCAGCATTTT.

This clonotype was seen at least ten times. The chain links TRBV20-1 to TRBJ2-5; 8 bases match TRBD2. Germline CDR1 DFQATT, CDR2 SNEGSKA (reference sequence). The CDR3 runs 14 residues. The junction had 14 bases not matched to a gene; V was cut back by 7 bases and J by 7 bases. The CDR3 spells CSVASSAGVGTQYF. The CDR3 nucleotides are TGCAGTGTCGCGTCGTCAGCGGGAGTAGGGACCCAGTACTTC.

This clonotype was recorded at least ten times. This chain joins TRBV20-1 and TRBJ2-2; weak D call: TRBD2 (5 bases). The CDR3 is made up of 13 amino acids. V lost 3 bases and J 7 bases, leaving 12 bases between the germline ends. Germline-derived CDR1 and CDR2 are DFQATT and SNEGSKA (reference sequence). The CDR3 here is CSASLLASGELFF. The CDR3 DNA reads TGCAGTGCTAGTCTGCTAGCAAGCGGGGAGCTGTTTTTT.

This clonotype was recorded many times. This sequence joins TRBV12-3 or TRBV12-4 and TRBJ1-1; no clear D. Trimming removed 8 bases from V and 10 bases from J, with 17 bases in between. The CDR3 runs to 12 residues. The CDR3 here is CASGSSVTGAFF. DNA for the CDR3: TGTGCCAGCGGCTCATCCGTCACGGGAGCTTTCTTT.

In its sample, this clonotype was seen a few times. Here the CDR3 DNA reads TGCAGTGCTAGACTGGGACTAGCGGGGGGCGCAGATACGCAGTATTTT. Protein: CSARLGLAGGADTQYF. V is TRBV20-1 and J is TRBJ2-3; 15 bases are shared with TRBD2. The germline gives CDR1 DFQATT, CDR2 SNEGSKA (reference sequence). The trim removed 2 bases at V and 4 bases at J, leaving 4 bases unmatched. This CDR3 is 16 amino acids long.

This clonotype was seen a handful of times. The V and J genes are TRBV7-9 and TRBJ1-3; D is ambiguous. The CDR3 totals 11 residues. Per germline, CDR1 SEHNR and CDR2 FQNEAQ (reference sequence). The ends were cut back, 2 bases at V and 16 bases at J, with 12 bases in the middle. The CDR3 sequence: CASSLSPLVYF. The CDR3 DNA is TGTGCCAGCAGCTTATCCCCCCTCGTGTATTTT.

This clonotype was counted many times. This chain uses TRBV24-1 with TRBJ2-1, with TRBD1 matching over 8 bases. The CDR3 spans 16 residues. V was clipped by 3 bases and J by 3 bases; unmatched bases: 6. Germline V gene lookup returns CDR1 KGHDR and CDR2 SFDVKD. The CDR3 reads CATSDRTGGRYNEQFF. DNA for the CDR3: TGTGCCACCAGTGATCGTACAGGGGGTCGCTACAATGAGCAGTTCTTC.

The chain combines TRBV27 with TRBJ1-1, with 8 bases fitting TRBD1. V lost 7 bases and J lost 1; bases outside the gene matches: 14. This CDR3 has 17 amino acids. Per the germline V gene, CDR1 is MNHEY and CDR2 is SMNVEV (reference sequence). The CDR3 DNA reads TGTGCCAGCACCCTTTATGGTATCGGACAGGGGAACACTGAAGCTTTCTTT. Protein sequence: CASTLYGIGQGNTEAFF.

Many counts were recorded for this clonotype. J is TRBJ1-5 and V is TRBV2; TRBD1 matches 7 bases. From germline, CDR1 is SNHLY and CDR2 FYNNEI. With 7 bases clipped from V and 0 bases from J, the junction kept 9 bases outside the gene matches. This CDR3 has 16 amino acids. The CDR3 sequence is CASTGTEDYSNQPQHF. CDR3 nucleotide sequence: TGTGCCAGCACCGGGACAGAAGATTATAGCAATCAGCCCCAGCATTTT. The full variable domain, rest sourced from reference TRBV2 and TRBJ1-5, is EPEVTQTPSHQVTQMGQEVILRCVPISNHLYFYWYRQILGQKVEFLVSFYNNEISEKSEIFDDQFSVERPDGSNFTLKIRSTKLEDSAMYFCASTGTEDYSNQPQHFGDGTRLSIL.